These 5 T cell receptor beta chains were all obtained from the same sample, sequenced in a study. TCRdb called the RT-PCR reads again in MiXCR, with one record for every CDR3 protein. The profile shows around 700,000 distinct CDR3 sequences, 13% to 15% of them singletons. The sequenced sample consisted of memory CD4+ T cells from blood. These receptors all come from a female donor in good health, serving as a healthy control.

The V gene is TRBV6-5, the J gene TRBJ2-3; D gene unclear. Between the trimmed V and J ends, which lost 1 base and 2 bases, there was a span of 7 bases. CDR1 and CDR2 (germline): MNHEY, SVGAGI. CDR3 size: 14 residues. CDR3 bases: TGTGCCAGCAGTTACTATCGAAACACAGATACGCAGTATTTT. It specifies CASSYYRNTDTQYF.

This clonotype came up many times. CDR3 amino acids: CSAPGGGTDTQYF. The CDR3 DNA reads TGCAGTGCCCCGGGGGGAGGCACAGATACGCAGTATTTT. The genes are TRBV20-1 and TRBJ2-3; 7 nucleotides match TRBD2. Trimming at V came to 6 bases and at J to 1 base, leaving 4 bases not matched to a gene. The germline gives CDR1 DFQATT, CDR2 SNEGSKA (reference sequence). This CDR3 is 13 amino acids long.

This clonotype was observed a few times. Because it lacks the conserved phenylalanine or tryptophan at the end, this CDR3 is likely a read error. No DNA is shown, since the ends of the CDR3 on it are uncertain; the CDR3 is the one TCRdb lists. J is TRBJ2-7 and V is TRBV5-1. Germline-derived CDR1 and CDR2 are SGHRS and YFSETQ. The CDR3 region is 12 residues in length, termini included. The chain's CDR3 is CASSLSLVSPLH.

This clonotype was counted only a few times. This rearrangement joins TRBV5-1 to TRBJ2-1, with D unresolved. Trimming stripped 0 bases from V and 6 bases from J, with 10 bases between. Per the germline V gene, CDR1 is SGHRS and CDR2 is YFSETQ. The CDR3 spans 14 residues. The CDR3 DNA sequence: TGCGCCAGCAGCTTGGAGGGCCGCGGCAATGAGCAGTTCTTC. Protein product: CASSLEGRGNEQFF.

The chain employs TRBV4-2 and TRBJ1-6; a weak D match, TRBD1 (6 bases). Between the trimmed V and J ends, which lost 2 bases and 7 bases, there was a span of 15 bases. Germline V gives CDR1 LGHNA, CDR2 YNFKEQ. The CDR3 runs 16 residues. The CDR3 protein is CASSQSGGRLNSPLHF. CDR3 nucleotide sequence: TGTGCCAGCAGCCAATCGGGGGGCCGTTTAAATTCACCCCTCCACTTT.